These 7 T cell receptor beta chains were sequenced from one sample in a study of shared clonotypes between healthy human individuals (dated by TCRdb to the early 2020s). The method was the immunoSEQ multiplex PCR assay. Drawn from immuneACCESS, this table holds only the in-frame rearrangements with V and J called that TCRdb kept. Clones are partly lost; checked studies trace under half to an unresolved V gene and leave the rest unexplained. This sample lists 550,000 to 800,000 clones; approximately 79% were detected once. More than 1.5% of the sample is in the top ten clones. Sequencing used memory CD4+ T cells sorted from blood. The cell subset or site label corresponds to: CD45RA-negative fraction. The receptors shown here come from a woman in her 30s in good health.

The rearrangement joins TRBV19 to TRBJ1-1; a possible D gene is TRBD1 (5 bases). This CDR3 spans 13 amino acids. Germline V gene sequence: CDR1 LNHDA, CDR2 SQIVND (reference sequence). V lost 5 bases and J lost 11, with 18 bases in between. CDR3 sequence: CASSLTGTTGAFF. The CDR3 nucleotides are TGTGCCAGTAGTTTAACGGGGACCACTGGGGCTTTCTTT.

As DNA, the CDR3 is TGTGCCAGCAGAAAGGGCGGTAGCGGGAGAAGAGATGAGCAGTTCTTC. Translation gives CASRKGGSGRRDEQFF. V and J are TRBV27 and TRBJ2-1; 9 bases are shared with TRBD2. The CDR3 runs to 16 residues. Losses at the gene ends were 6 bases for V and 8 bases for J; bases not matched to a gene: 14. CDR1 and CDR2 from the germline V gene are MNHEY and SMNVEV (reference sequence).

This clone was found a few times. CDR3 DNA sequence: TGTGCCAGCAGCGCCGACAGGACTACCGCCCAGTACTTC. Amino acids: CASSADRTTAQYF. The rearrangement links TRBV2 to TRBJ2-5; D assignment may be TRBD1 or TRBD2 (6 bases each). This CDR3 comprises 13 residues. V was clipped by 6 bases and J by 9 bases, with 17 bases between them. CDR1 and CDR2 from the germline V gene are SNHLY and FYNNEI. The whole variable domain, remainder taken from reference TRBV2 and TRBJ2-5, is EPEVTQTPSHQVTQMGQEVILRCVPISNHLYFYWYRQILGQKVEFLVSFYNNEISEKSEIFDDQFSVERPDGSNFTLKIRSTKLEDSAMYFCASSADRTTAQYFGPGTRLLVL.

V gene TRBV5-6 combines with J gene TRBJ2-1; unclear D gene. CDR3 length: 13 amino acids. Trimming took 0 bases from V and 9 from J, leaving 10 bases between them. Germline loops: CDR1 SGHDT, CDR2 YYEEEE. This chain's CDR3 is CASSLAPQSEQFF. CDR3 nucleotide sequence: TGTGCCAGCAGCTTGGCCCCCCAATCTGAGCAGTTCTTC.

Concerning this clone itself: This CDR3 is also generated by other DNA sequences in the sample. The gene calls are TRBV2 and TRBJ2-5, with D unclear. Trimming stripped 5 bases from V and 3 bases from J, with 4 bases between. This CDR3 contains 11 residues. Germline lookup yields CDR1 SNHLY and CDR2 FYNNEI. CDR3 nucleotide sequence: TGTGCCAGCAGTCCGGAAGAGACCCAGTACTTC. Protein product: CASSPEETQYF.

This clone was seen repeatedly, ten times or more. The DNA of the CDR3 is TGTGCCAGCAGTGACCAGACAGGGGAAGGACCTGGAAACACCATATATTTT. It codes for CASSDQTGEGPGNTIYF. The chain uses TRBV6-1 and TRBJ1-3; 8 bases agree with TRBD1. CDR1 and CDR2 (germline): MNHNS, SASEGT. J gave up 2 bases and V 3 bases, and 9 bases lay outside the gene matches. This CDR3 is 17 amino acids long.

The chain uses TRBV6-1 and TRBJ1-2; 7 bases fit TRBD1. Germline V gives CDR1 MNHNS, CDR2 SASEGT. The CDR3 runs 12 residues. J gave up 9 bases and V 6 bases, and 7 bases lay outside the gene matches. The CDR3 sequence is CASSDRVWSYTF. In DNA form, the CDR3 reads TGTGCCAGCAGCGACAGGGTTTGGAGCTACACCTTC.